Sequencing of this TCR beta chain was carried out in a study of T cell responses to AZD1222 COVID-19 vaccine. Losses at the gene ends were 0 bases for V and 8 bases for J; bases not matched to a gene: 11. Germline CDR1 LGHNA, CDR2 YNFKEQ. The CDR3 totals 16 residues. Only in-frame clones appear in the TCRdb table, and some are missing; sequencing was by immunoSEQ multiplex PCR. In the table there are roughly 97,000 clones, around 90% of which are singletons. This clone was detected once. Material: peripheral blood, obtained on day 0 of AZD1222 vaccination. This chain links TRBV4-2 with TRBJ1-2, with 8 bases identical to TRBD1. The receptor comes from an adult in good health. The CDR3 region is CASSQDLQGAKYGYTF. The CDR3 DNA sequence: TGTGCCAGCAGCCAAGATCTCCAGGGGGCAAAGTACGGCTACACCTTC.